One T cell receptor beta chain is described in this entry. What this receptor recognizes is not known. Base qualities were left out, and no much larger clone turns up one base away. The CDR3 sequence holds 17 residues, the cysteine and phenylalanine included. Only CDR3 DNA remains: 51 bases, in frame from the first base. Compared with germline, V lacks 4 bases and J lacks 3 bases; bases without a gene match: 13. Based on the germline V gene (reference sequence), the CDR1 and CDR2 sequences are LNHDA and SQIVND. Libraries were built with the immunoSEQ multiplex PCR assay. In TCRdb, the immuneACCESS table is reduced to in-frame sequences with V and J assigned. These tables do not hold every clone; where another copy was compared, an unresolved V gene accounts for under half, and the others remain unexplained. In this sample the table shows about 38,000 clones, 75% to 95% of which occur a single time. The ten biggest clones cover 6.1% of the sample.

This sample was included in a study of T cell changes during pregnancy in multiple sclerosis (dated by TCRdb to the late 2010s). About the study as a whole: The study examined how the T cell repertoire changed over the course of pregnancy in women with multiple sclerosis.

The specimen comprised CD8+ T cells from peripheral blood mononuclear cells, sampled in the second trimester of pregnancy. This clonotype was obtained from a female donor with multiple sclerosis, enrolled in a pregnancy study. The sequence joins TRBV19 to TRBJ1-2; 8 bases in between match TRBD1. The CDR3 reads CASSRPGTGGGHYGYTF. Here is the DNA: TGTGCCAGTAGTAGGCCCGGGACAGGAGGTGGGCACTATGGCTACACCTTC.